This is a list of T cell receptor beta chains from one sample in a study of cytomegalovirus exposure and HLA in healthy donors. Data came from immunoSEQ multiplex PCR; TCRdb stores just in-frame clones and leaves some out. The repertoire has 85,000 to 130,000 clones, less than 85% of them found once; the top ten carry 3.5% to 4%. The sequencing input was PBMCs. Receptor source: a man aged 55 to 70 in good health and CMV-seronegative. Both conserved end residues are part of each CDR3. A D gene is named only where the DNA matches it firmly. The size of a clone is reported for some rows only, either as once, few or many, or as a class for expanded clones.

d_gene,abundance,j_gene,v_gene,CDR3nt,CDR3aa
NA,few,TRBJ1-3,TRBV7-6,TGTGCCAGCAGCCCTTCGGGGGAGGGAAACACCATATATTTT,CASSPSGEGNTIYF
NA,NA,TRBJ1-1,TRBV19,TGTGCCAGTAGTATTCTAGGTTTGGAAGCTTTCTTT,CASSILGLEAFF
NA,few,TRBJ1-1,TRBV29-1,TGCAGCGTTAGTGGCGGGACTAGGAGCAACACTGAAGCTTTCTTT,CSVSGGTRSNTEAFF
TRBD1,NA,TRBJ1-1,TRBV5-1,TGCGCCAGCAGCGCCCCAGGGGGCGCAATCACTGAAGCTTTCTTT,CASSAPGGAITEAFF
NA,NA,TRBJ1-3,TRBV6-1,TGTGCCAGCACGAATAGCGTGGACACCATATATTTT,CASTNSVDTIYF
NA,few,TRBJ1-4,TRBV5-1,TGCGCCAGCAGCTTCCTGGAGGGTGAAAAACTGTTTTTT,CASSFLEGEKLFF
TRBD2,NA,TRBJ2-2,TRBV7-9,TGTGCCAGCAGCTTAATAGCGGGGTTGGACACCGGGGAGCTGTTTTTT,CASSLIAGLDTGELFF
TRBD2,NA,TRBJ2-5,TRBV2,TGTGCCAGCAGTCGCGGGGGAACACTACAAGAGACCCAGTACTTC,CASSRGGTLQETQYF
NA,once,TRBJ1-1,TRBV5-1,TGCGCCAGCAGCTATGTGACAGGTTCGAACACTGAAGCTTTCTTT,CASSYVTGSNTEAFF
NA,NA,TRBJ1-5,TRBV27,TGTGCCAGCAGTTGGGGGGACAATCAGCCCCAGCATTTT,CASSWGDNQPQHF
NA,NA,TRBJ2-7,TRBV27,TGTGCCAGCAGTTTATCGTGGGGGGGGGCCCACGAGCAGTACTTC,CASSLSWGGAHEQYF
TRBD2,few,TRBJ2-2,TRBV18,TGTGCCAGCTCACCACCCGCTAGCGGGGGTACTCCCACCGGGGAGCTGTTTTTT,CASSPPASGGTPTGELFF
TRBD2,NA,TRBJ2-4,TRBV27,TGTGCCAGCAGTTTATCGCCCAGCGGGGTCAAAAACATTCAGTACTTC,CASSLSPSGVKNIQYF
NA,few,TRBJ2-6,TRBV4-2,TGTGCCAGCAGCCAAGAAGAGGGTGGGGCCAACGTCCTGACTTTC,CASSQEEGGANVLTF
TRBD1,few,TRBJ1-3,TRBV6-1,TGTGCCAGCAGTGATCGACAGGGAAGCTCTGGAAACACCATATATTTT,CASSDRQGSSGNTIYF
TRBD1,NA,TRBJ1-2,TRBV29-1,TGCAGCGTCGGACAGGGGGCGGCCTATGGCTACACCTTC,CSVGQGAAYGYTF